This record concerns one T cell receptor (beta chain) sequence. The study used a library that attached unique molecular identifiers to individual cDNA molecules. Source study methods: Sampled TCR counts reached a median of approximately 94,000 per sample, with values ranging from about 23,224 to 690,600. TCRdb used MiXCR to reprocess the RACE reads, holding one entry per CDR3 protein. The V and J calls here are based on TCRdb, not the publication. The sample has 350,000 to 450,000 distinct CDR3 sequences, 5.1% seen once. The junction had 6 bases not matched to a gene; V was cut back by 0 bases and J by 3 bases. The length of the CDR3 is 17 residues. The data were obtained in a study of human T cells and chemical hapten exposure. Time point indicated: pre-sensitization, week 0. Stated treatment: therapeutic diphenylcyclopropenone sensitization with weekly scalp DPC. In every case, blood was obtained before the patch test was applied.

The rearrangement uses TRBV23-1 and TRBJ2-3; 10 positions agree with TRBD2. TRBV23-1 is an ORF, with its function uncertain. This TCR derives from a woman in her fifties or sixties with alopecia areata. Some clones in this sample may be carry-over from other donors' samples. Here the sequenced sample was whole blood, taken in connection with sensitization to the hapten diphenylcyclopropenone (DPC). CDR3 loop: CASSQSTTGLATDTQYF. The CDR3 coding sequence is TGCGCCAGCAGTCAATCGACGACGGGACTAGCGACAGATACGCAGTATTTT.